A selection of T cell receptor beta chains follows, all from one sample in a study of identical twins. Via MiXCR, TCRdb re-called the 5' RACE reads, giving one row per CDR3 protein. The sample records just over 450,000 distinct CDR3 sequences, approximately 15% being singletons. The same sample was also studied in work on yellow fever vaccine responses in identical twins.

The sample consisted of CD4+ T cells sorted from blood. The receptor source for this set is a woman under 30 in good health. CDR3s include the opening cysteine and the closing phenylalanine or tryptophan. Fields, in order: CDR3 protein, CDR3 DNA, clone size, J gene, V gene, D gene. A D gene is named only where the DNA matches it firmly. Expanded clones get a size class; other rows say once, few or many, or leave the size out.

CDR3 protein: CASSYGGIDNSPLHF
CDR3 DNA: TGTGCCAGCAGTTATGGGGGTATCGATAATTCACCCCTCCACTTT
clone size: few
J gene: TRBJ1-6
V gene: TRBV6-5
D gene: NA

CDR3 protein: CATSRDWGAMGEQYF
CDR3 DNA: TGTGCCACCAGCAGAGATTGGGGTGCGATGGGCGAGCAGTACTTC
clone size: NA
J gene: TRBJ2-7
V gene: TRBV15
D gene: NA

CDR3 protein: CSAREDWDGSFF
CDR3 DNA: TGCAGTGCTAGAGAAGATTGGGACGGTTCTTTCTTT
clone size: many
J gene: TRBJ1-1
V gene: TRBV20-1
D gene: NA

CDR3 protein: CASSKEAGQGLSPLHF
CDR3 DNA: TGTGCCAGCAGCAAAGAAGCGGGACAGGGTCTTTCACCCCTCCACTTT
clone size: NA
J gene: TRBJ1-6
V gene: TRBV4-2
D gene: TRBD1

CDR3 protein: CAISESSGANVLTF
CDR3 DNA: TGTGCCATCAGTGAGTCGTCTGGGGCCAACGTCCTGACTTTC
clone size: few
J gene: TRBJ2-6
V gene: TRBV10-3
D gene: NA

CDR3 protein: CASSTRQGLGETQYF
CDR3 DNA: TGTGCCAGCAGCACCCGACAGGGGTTGGGAGAGACCCAGTACTTC
clone size: few
J gene: TRBJ2-5
V gene: TRBV7-2
D gene: TRBD1

CDR3 protein: CATRTGGTGELFF
CDR3 DNA: TGTGCCACCCGCACGGGGGGCACCGGGGAGCTGTTTTTT
clone size: NA
J gene: TRBJ2-2
V gene: TRBV10-3
D gene: TRBD2

CDR3 protein: CASRTRTGGSGYTF
CDR3 DNA: TGTGCCAGCAGAACCCGGACAGGGGGTTCTGGCTACACCTTC
clone size: few
J gene: TRBJ1-2
V gene: TRBV6-2/TRBV6-3
D gene: TRBD1

CDR3 protein: CATARGMNTEAFF
CDR3 DNA: TGCGCCACCGCGAGGGGGATGAACACTGAAGCTTTCTTT
clone size: few
J gene: TRBJ1-1
V gene: TRBV10-2
D gene: NA

CDR3 protein: CAIRGTGGFTGELFF
CDR3 DNA: TGTGCCATCCGGGGGACAGGGGGCTTCACCGGGGAGCTGTTTTTT
clone size: NA
J gene: TRBJ2-2
V gene: TRBV10-3
D gene: TRBD1

CDR3 protein: CASSPVGGSPEAFF
CDR3 DNA: TGTGCCAGCAGCCCAGTCGGGGGATCCCCTGAAGCTTTCTTT
clone size: NA
J gene: TRBJ1-1
V gene: TRBV6-1
D gene: NA

CDR3 protein: CASSLVQGYNEQFF
CDR3 DNA: TGTGCCAGCAGTCTCGTACAGGGTTACAATGAGCAGTTCTTC
clone size: many
J gene: TRBJ2-1
V gene: TRBV12-3/TRBV12-4
D gene: NA

CDR3 protein: CASSLRTSGRAFSYEQYF
CDR3 DNA: TGTGCCAGCAGCTTAAGGACTAGCGGGAGGGCCTTTTCGTACGAGCAGTACTTC
clone size: few
J gene: TRBJ2-7
V gene: TRBV11-2
D gene: TRBD2